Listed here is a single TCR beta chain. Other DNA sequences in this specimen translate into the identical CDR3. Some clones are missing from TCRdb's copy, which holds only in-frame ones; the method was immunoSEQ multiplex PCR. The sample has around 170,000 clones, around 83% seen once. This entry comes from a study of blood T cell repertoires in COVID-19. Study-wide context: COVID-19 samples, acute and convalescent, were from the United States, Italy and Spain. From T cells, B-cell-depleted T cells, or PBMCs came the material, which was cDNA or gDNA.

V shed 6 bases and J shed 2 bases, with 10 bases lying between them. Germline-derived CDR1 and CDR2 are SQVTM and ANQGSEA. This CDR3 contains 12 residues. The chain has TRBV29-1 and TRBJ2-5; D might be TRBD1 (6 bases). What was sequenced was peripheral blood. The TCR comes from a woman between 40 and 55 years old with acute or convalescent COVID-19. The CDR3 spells CSVGQIQETQYF. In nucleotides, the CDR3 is TGCAGCGTGGGACAAATACAAGAGACCCAGTACTTC.